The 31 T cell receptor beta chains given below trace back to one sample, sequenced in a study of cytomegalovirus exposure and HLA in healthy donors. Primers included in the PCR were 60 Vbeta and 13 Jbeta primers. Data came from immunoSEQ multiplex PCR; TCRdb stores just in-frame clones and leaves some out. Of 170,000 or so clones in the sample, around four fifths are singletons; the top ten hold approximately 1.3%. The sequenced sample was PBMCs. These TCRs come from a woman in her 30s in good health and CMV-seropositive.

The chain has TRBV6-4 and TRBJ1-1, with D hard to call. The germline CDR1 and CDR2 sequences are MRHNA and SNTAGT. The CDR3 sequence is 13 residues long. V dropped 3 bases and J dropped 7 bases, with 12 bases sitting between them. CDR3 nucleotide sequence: TGTGCCAGCAGTGAAAACCGTGGAGATGAAGCTTTCTTT. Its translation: CASSENRGDEAFF.

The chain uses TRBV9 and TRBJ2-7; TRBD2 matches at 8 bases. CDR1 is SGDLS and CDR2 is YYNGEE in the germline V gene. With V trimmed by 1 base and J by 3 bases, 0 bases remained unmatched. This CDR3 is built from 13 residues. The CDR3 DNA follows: TGTGCCAGCAGCGTAACTAGCGGCTACGAGCAGTACTTC. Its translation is CASSVTSGYEQYF.

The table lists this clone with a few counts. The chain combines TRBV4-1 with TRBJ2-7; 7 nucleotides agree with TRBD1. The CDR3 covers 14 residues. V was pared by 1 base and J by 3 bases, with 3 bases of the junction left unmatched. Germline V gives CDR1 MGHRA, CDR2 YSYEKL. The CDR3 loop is CASSQVGDSYEQYF. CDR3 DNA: TGCGCCAGCAGCCAAGTTGGGGACAGCTACGAGCAGTACTTC.

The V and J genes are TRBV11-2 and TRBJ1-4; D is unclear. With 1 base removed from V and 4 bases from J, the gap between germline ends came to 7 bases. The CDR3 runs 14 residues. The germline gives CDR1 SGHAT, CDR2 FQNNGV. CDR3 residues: CASSLVSVNEKLFF. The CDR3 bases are TGTGCCAGCAGCTTAGTCAGCGTTAATGAAAAACTGTTTTTT.

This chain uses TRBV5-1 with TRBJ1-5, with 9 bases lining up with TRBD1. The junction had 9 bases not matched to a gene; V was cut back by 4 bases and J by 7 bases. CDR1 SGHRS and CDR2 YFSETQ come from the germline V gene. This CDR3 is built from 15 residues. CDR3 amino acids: CASSVQGADGQPQHF. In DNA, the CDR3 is TGCGCCAGCAGCGTACAGGGGGCGGACGGGCAGCCCCAGCATTTT.

CDR3 in DNA: TGCGCCAGCAGCCAAGAAATAGTTTGGGGACAGACGAATGAGCAGTTCTTC. Protein: CASSQEIVWGQTNEQFF. The chain joins TRBV4-1 to TRBJ2-1; 7 nucleotides align to TRBD1. CDR1 and CDR2 from the germline V gene are MGHRA and YSYEKL. The V segment lost 0 bases and the J segment 7 bases; nucleotides outside the gene matches: 12. This CDR3 has 17 residues.

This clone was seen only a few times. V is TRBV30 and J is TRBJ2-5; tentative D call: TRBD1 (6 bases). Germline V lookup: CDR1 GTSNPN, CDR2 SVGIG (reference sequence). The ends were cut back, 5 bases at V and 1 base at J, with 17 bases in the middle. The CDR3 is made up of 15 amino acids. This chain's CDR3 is CAWDRDNNPQETQYF. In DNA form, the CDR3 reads TGTGCCTGGGACCGGGACAACAATCCCCAAGAGACCCAGTACTTC.

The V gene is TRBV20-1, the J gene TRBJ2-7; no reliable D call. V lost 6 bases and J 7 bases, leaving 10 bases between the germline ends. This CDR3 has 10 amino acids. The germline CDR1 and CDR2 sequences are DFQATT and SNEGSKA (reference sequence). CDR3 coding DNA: TGCAGTGCCAGACCCGCGGAGCAGTACTTC. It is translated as CSARPAEQYF.

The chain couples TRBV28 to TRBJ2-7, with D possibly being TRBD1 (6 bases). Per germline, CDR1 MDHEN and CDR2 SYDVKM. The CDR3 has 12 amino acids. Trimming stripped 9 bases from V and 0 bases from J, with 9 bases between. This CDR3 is CARQGASYEQYF. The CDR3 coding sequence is TGTGCCAGACAGGGAGCCTCCTACGAGCAGTACTTC.

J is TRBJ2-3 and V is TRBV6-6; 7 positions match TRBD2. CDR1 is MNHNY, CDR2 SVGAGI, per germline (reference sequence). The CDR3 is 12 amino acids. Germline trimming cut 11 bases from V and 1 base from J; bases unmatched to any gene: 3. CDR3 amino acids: CAAGEGTDTQYF. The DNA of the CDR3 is TGTGCCGCGGGGGAGGGCACAGATACGCAGTATTTT.

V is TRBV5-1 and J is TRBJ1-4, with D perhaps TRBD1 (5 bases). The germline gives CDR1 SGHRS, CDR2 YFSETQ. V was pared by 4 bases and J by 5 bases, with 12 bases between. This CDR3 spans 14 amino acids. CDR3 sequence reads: CASSGGRGNEKLFF. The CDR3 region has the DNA TGCGCCAGCAGCGGCGGCCGGGGGAATGAAAAACTGTTTTTT.

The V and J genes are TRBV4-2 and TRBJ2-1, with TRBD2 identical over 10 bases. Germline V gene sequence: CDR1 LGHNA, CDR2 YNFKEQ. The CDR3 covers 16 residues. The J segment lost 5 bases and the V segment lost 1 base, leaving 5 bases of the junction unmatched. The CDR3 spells CASSQGSGRLNNEQFF. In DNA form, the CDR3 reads TGTGCCAGCAGCCAAGGTAGCGGGAGGTTAAACAATGAGCAGTTCTTC.

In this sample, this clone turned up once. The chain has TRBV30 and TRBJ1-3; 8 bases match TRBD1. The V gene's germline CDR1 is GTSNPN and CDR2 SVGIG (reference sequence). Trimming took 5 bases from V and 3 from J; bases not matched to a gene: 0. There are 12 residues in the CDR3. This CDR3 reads CAWGTGGNTIYF. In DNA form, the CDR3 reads TGTGCCTGGGGGACAGGTGGAAACACCATATATTTT.

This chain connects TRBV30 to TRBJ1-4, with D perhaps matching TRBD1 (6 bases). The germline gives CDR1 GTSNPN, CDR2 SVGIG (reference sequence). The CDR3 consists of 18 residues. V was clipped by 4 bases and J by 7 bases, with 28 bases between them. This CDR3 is CAWTLGATTSGVGEKLFF. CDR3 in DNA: TGTGCCTGGACCCTCGGAGCCACGACCTCAGGGGTGGGTGAAAAACTGTTTTTT.

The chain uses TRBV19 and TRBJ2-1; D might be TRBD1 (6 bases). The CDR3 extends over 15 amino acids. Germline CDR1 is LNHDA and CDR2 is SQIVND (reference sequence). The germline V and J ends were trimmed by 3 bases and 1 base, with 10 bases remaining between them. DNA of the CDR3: TGTGCCAGTAGTATGGGGGCAGGGTCCTACAATGAGCAGTTCTTC. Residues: CASSMGAGSYNEQFF. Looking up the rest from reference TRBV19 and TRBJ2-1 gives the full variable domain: DGGITQSPKYLFRKEGQNVTLSCEQNLNHDAMYWYRQDPGQGLRLIYYSQIVNDFQKGDIAEGYSVSREKKESFPLTVTSAQKNPTAFYLCASSMGAGSYNEQFFGPGTRLTVL.

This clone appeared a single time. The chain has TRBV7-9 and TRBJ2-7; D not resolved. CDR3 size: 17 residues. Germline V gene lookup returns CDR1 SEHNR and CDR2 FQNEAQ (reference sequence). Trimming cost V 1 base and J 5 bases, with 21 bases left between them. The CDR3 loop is CASSLVDLSSRSNEQYF. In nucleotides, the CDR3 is TGTGCCAGCAGCTTAGTCGACCTTAGCTCTAGGAGTAACGAGCAGTACTTC. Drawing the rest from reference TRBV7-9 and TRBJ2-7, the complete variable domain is DTGVSQNPRHKITKRGQNVTFRCDPISEHNRLYWYRQTLGQGPEFLTYFQNEAQLEKSRLLSDRFSAERPKGSFSTLEIQRTEQGDSAMYLCASSLVDLSSRSNEQYFGPGTRLTVT.

CDR3 residues: CASSLFGAQTSEGGYNEQFF. The CDR3, as DNA: TGTGCCAGCAGCTTATTCGGGGCCCAGACTAGCGAGGGGGGCTACAATGAGCAGTTCTTC. The chain carries TRBV11-3 and TRBJ2-1; 8 bases fit TRBD2. The J segment lost 3 bases and the V segment lost 2 bases, leaving 18 bases of the junction unmatched. Germline CDR1 and CDR2: SGHNT and YENEEA. The CDR3 covers 20 residues.

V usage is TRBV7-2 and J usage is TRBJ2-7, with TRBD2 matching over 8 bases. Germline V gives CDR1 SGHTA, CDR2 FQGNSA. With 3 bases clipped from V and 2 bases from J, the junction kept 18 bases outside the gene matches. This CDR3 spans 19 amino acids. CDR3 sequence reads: CASSLQAGVRGSSTYEQYF. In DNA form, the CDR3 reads TGTGCCAGCAGCTTGCAAGCGGGGGTACGCGGGAGCTCTACCTACGAGCAGTACTTC. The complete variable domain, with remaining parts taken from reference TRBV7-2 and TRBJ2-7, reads GAGVSQSPSNKVTEKGKDVELRCDPISGHTALYWYRQSLGQGLEFLIYFQGNSAPDKSGLPSDRFSAERTGGSVSTLTIQRTQQEDSAVYLCASSLQAGVRGSSTYEQYFGPGTRLTVT.

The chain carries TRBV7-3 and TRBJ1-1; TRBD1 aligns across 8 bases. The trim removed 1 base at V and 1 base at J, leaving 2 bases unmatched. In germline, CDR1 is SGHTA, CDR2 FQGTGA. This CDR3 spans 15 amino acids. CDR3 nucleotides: TGTGCCAGCAGCTTAATGGGACAGGAGAACACTGAAGCTTTCTTT. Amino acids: CASSLMGQENTEAFF.

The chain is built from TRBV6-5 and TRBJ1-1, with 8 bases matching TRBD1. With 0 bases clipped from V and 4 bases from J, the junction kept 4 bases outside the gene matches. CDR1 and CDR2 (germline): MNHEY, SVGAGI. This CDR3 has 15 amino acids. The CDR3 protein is CASSYSTRGLTEAFF. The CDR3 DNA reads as TGTGCCAGCAGTTACTCGACCAGGGGGCTCACTGAAGCTTTCTTT.

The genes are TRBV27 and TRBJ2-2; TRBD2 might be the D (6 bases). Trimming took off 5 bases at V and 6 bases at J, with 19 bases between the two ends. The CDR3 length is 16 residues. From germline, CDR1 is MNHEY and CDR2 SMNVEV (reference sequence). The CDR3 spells CASSPNGSREPGELFF. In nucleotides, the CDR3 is TGTGCCAGCAGTCCAAACGGGAGTAGGGAACCCGGGGAGCTGTTTTTT.

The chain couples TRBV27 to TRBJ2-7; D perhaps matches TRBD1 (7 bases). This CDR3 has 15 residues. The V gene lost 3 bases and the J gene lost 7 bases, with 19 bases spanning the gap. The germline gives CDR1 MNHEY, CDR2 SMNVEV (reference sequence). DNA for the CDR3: TGTGCCAGCAGTTTGGGCGGGACAGTACCTACGGAGCAGTACTTC. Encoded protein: CASSLGGTVPTEQYF.

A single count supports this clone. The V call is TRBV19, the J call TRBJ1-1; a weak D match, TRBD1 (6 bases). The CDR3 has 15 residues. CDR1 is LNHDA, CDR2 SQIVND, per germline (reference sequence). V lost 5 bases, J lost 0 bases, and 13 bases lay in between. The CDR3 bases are TGTGCCAGTAGTCCCAGGACAGCTTTGAACACTGAAGCTTTCTTT. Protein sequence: CASSPRTALNTEAFF.

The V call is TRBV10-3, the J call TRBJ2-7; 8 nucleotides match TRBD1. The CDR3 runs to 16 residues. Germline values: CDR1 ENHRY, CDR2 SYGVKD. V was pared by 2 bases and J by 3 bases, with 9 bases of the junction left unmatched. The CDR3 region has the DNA TGTGCCATCAGTGAGGGGGGGCTACAGGGGGGCTACGAGCAGTACTTC. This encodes CAISEGGLQGGYEQYF.

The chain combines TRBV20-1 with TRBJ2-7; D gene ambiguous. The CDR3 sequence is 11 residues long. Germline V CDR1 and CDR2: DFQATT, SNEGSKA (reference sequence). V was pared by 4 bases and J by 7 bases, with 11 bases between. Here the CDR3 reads CSAIAPGEQYF. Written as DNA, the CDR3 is TGCAGTGCTATAGCCCCCGGGGAGCAGTACTTC.

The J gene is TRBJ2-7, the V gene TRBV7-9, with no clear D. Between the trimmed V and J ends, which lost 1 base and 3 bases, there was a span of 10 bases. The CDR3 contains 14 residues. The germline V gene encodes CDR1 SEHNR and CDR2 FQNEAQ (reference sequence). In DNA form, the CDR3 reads TGTGCCAGCAGCTTAGGGGCCCTGGTCTACGAGCAGTACTTC. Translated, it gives CASSLGALVYEQYF.

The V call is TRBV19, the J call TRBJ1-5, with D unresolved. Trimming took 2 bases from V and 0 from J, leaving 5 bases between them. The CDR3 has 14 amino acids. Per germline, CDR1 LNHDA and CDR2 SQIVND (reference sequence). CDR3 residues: CASSIPVSNQPQHF. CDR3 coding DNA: TGTGCCAGTAGTATACCGGTTAGCAATCAGCCCCAGCATTTT.

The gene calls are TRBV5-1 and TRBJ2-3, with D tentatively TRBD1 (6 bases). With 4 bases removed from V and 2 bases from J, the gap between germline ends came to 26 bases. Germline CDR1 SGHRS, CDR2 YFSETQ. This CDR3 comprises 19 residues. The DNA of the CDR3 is TGCGCCAGCAGCCCCCCAATTGGCCTCAGACAGGCGATCACAGATACGCAGTATTTT. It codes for CASSPPIGLRQAITDTQYF.

The CDR3 loop is CASSFVGTGSYEQYF. CDR3 DNA sequence: TGTGCCAGCAGCTTTGTGGGGACAGGGTCCTACGAGCAGTACTTC. This chain uses TRBV7-9 with TRBJ2-7; TRBD1 matches 9 bases. V trimming: 3 bases; J trimming: 1 base; junction bases outside the gene matches: 4. CDR3 length: 15 amino acids. Germline lookup yields CDR1 SEHNR and CDR2 FQNEAQ (reference sequence).

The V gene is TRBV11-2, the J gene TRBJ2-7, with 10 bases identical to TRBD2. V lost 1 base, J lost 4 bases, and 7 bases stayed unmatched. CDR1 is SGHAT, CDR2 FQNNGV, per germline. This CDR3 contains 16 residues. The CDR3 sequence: CASSLGASGSGYEQYF. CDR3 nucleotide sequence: TGTGCCAGCAGCTTAGGGGCTAGCGGGAGCGGGTACGAGCAGTACTTC.

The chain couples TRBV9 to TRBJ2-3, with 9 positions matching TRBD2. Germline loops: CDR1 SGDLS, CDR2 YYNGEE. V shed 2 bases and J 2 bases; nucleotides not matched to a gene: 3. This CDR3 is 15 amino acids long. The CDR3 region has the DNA TGTGCCAGCAGCGTTGGGACTAGCTACACAGATACGCAGTATTTT. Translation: CASSVGTSYTDTQYF.